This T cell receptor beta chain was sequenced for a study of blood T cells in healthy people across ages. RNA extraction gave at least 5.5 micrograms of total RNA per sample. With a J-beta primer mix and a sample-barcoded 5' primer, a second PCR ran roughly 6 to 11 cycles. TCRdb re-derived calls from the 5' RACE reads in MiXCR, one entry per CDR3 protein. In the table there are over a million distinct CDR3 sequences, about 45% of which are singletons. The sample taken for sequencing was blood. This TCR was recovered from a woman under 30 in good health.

The CDR3 sequence: CASSFAQGAGDTQYF. The CDR3 DNA reads TGTGCCAGCAGTTTCGCTCAGGGGGCTGGAGATACGCAGTATTTT. This rearrangement joins TRBV27 to TRBJ2-3; 8 bases map to TRBD1. The V gene's germline CDR1 is MNHEY and CDR2 SMNVEV (reference sequence). V lost 3 bases to trimming and J lost 5 bases; unmatched junction nucleotides: 7. The CDR3 extends over 15 amino acids.